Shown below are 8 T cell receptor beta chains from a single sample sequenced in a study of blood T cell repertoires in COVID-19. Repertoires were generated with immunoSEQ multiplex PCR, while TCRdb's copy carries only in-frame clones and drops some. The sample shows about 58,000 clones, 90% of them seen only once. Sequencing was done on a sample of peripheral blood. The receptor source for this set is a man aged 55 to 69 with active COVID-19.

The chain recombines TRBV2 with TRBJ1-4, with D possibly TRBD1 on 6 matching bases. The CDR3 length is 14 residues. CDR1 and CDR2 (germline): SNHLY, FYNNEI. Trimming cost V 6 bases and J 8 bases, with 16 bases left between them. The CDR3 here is CASSAIARGEKLFF. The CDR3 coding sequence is TGTGCCAGCAGCGCGATTGCCAGGGGCGAAAAACTGTTTTTT.

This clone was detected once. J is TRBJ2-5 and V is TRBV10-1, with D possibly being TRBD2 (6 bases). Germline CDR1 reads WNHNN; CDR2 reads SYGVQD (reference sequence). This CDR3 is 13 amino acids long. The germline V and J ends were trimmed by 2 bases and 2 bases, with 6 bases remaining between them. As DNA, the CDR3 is TGCGCCAGCAGTGAGGGGGGGCAAGAGACCCAGTACTTC. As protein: CASSEGGQETQYF.

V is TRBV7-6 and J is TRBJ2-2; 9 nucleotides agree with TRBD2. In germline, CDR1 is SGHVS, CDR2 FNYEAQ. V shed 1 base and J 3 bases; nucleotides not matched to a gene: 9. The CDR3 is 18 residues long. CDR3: CASSLVVSGGGDTGELFF. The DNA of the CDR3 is TGTGCCAGCAGCTTAGTAGTTAGCGGGGGTGGCGACACCGGGGAGCTGTTTTTT.

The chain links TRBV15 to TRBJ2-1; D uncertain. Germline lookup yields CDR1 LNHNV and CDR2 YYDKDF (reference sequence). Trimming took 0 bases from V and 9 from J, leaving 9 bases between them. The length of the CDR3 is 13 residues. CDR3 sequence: CATSRDGEVEQFF. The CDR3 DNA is TGTGCCACCAGCAGAGATGGAGAGGTTGAGCAGTTCTTC.

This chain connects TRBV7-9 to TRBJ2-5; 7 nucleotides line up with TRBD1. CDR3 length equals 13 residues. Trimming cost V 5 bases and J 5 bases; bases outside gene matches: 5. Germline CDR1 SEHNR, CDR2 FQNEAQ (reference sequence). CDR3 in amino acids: CASSKTGYETQYF. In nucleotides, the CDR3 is TGTGCCAGCAGCAAGACAGGGTACGAGACCCAGTACTTC. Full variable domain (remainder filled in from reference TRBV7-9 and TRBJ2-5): DTGVSQNPRHKITKRGQNVTFRCDPISEHNRLYWYRQTLGQGPEFLTYFQNEAQLEKSRLLSDRFSAERPKGSFSTLEIQRTEQGDSAMYLCASSKTGYETQYFGPGTRLLVL.

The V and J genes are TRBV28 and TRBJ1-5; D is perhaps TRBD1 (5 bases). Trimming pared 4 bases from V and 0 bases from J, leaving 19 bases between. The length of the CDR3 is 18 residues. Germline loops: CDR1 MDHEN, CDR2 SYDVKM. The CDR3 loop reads CASSSSRVPGPSNQPQHF. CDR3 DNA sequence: TGTGCCAGCAGTTCTTCCCGGGTTCCAGGGCCTAGCAATCAGCCCCAGCATTTT.

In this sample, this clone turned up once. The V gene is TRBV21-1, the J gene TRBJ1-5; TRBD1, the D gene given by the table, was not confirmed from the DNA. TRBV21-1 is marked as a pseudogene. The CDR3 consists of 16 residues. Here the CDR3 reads CASGGTGAPSNQPQHF. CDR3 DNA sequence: TGTGCCAGCGGGGGCACAGGGGCCCCTAGCAATCAGCCCCAGCATTTT.

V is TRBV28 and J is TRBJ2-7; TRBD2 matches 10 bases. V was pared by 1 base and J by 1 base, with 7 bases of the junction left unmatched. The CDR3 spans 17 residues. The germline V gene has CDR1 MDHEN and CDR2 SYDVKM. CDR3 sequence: CASSLSLQTSGSYEQYF. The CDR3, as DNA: TGTGCCAGCAGTTTATCCCTCCAGACTAGCGGGTCCTACGAGCAGTACTTC.